This TCR beta chain was retrieved from a study of cytomegalovirus exposure and HLA in healthy donors. Primers included in the PCR were 60 Vbeta and 13 Jbeta primers. TCRdb keeps only in-frame clones here, not all; method: immunoSEQ multiplex PCR. Of around 200,000 clones in the sample, about four fifths were seen once. The ends lost 2 bases at V and 2 bases at J; junction bases unmatched: 9. This CDR3 is 17 amino acids long. Germline lookup yields CDR1 KGHSH and CDR2 LQKENI. The clonotype originates from a middle-aged man in good health and CMV-seronegative. Specimen: PBMCs. The chain combines TRBV18 with TRBJ2-3; 8 bases agree with TRBD2. This CDR3 reads CASSPTGDGRDTDTQYF. The DNA for the CDR3 is TGTGCCAGCTCACCAACTGGGGACGGGAGGGACACAGATACGCAGTATTTT.